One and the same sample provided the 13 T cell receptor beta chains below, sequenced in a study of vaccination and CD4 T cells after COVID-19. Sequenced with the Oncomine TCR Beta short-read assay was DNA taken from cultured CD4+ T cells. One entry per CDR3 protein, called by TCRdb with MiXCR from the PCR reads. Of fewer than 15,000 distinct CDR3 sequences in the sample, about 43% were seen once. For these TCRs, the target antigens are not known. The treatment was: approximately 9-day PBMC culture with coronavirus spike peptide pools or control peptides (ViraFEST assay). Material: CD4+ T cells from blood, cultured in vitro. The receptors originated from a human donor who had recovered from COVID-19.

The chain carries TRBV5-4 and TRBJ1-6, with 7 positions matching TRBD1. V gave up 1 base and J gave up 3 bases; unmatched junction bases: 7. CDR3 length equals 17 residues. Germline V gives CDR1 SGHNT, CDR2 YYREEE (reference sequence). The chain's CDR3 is CASSLSEDRIYNSPLHF. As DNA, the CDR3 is TGTGCCAGCAGCTTGTCGGAGGACAGGATCTATAATTCACCCCTCCACTTT.

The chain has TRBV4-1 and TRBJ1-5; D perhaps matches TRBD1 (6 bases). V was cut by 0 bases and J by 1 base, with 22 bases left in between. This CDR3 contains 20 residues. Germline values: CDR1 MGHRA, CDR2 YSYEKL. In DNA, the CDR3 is TGCGCCAGCAGCCAAGAATGGAGGGGGAGGGCTTCGCGCAGCAATCAGCCCCAGCATTTT. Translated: CASSQEWRGRASRSNQPQHF.

The CDR3 sequence is CASSLVWGGGTQYF. CDR3 nucleotides: TGTGCCAGCAGCTTAGTGTGGGGCGGAGGGACCCAGTACTTC. V is TRBV7-6 and J is TRBJ2-5; D may correspond to TRBD1 or TRBD2 (5 bases each). Between the trimmed V and J ends, which lost 1 base and 7 bases, there was a span of 13 bases. The germline CDR1 and CDR2 sequences are SGHVS and FNYEAQ. The CDR3 loop spans 14 amino acids. The full variable domain, rest sourced from reference TRBV7-6 and TRBJ2-5, is GAGVSQSPRYKVTKRGQDVALRCDPISGHVSLYWYRQALGQGPEFLTYFNYEAQQDKSGLPNDRFSAERPEGSISTLTIQRTEQRDSAMYRCASSLVWGGGTQYFGPGTRLLVL.

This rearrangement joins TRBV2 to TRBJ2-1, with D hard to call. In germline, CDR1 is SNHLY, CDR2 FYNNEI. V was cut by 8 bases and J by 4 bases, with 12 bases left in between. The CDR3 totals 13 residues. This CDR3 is CASRRAEYNEQFF. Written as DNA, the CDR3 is TGTGCCAGCCGCCGGGCGGAGTACAATGAGCAGTTCTTC. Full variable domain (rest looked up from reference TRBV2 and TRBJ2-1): EPEVTQTPSHQVTQMGQEVILRCVPISNHLYFYWYRQILGQKVEFLVSFYNNEISEKSEIFDDQFSVERPDGSNFTLKIRSTKLEDSAMYFCASRRAEYNEQFFGPGTRLTVL.

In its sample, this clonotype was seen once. CDR3 protein: CASSPTGGDEQYF. In nucleotides, the CDR3 is TGTGCCAGCAGCCCGACAGGTGGTGACGAGCAGTACTTC. The chain carries TRBV7-9 and TRBJ2-7, with D possibly being TRBD1 (6 bases). V was shortened by 5 bases and J by 5 bases, with 13 bases between the two germline ends. The CDR3 is 13 residues long. CDR1 is SEHNR and CDR2 is FQNEAQ in the germline V gene (reference sequence).

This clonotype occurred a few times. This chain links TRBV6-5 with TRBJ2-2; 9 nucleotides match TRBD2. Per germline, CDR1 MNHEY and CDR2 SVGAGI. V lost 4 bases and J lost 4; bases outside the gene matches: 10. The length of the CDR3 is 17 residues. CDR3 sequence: CASSSPGLARRTGELFF. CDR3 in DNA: TGTGCCAGCAGTTCCCCCGGACTAGCGAGACGCACCGGGGAGCTGTTTTTT.

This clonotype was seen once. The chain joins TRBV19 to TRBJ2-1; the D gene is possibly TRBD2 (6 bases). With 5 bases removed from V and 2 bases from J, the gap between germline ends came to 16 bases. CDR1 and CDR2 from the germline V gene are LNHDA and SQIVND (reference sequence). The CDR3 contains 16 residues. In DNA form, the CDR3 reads TGTGCCAGTAGTGGATACTGGCCGGGGGCCTACAATGAGCAGTTCTTC. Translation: CASSGYWPGAYNEQFF.

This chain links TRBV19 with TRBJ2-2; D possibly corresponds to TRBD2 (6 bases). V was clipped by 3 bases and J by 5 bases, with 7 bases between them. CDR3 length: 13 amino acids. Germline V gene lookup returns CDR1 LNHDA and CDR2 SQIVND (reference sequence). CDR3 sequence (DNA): TGTGCCAGTAGTATTCGGGAGACCGGGGAGCTGTTTTTT. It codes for CASSIRETGELFF.

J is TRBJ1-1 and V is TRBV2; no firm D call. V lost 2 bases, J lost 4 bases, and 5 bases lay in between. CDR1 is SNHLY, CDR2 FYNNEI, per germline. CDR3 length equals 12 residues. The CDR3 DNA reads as TGTGCCAGCAGTGAACAGAGCACTGAAGCTTTCTTT. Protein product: CASSEQSTEAFF.

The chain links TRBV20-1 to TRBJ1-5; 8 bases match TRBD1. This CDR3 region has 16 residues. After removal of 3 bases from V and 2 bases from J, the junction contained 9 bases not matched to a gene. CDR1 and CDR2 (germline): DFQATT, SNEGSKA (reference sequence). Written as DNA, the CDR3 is TGCAGTGCTAGGCGCCCGGACAGGGACGGCAATCAGCCCCAGCATTTT. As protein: CSARRPDRDGNQPQHF.

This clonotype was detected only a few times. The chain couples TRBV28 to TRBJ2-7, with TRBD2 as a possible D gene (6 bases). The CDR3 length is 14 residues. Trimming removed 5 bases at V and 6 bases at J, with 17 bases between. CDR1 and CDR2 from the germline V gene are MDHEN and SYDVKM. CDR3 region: CASSPPRGGSEQYF. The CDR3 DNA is TGTGCCAGCAGTCCACCCAGAGGAGGGAGCGAGCAGTACTTC.

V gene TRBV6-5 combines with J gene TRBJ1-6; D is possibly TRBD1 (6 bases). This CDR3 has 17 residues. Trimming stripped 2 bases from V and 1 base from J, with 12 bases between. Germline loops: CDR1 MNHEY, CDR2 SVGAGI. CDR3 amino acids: CASSYGVGGSYNSPLHF. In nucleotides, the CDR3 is TGTGCCAGCAGTTACGGAGTAGGGGGATCCTATAATTCACCCCTCCACTTT.

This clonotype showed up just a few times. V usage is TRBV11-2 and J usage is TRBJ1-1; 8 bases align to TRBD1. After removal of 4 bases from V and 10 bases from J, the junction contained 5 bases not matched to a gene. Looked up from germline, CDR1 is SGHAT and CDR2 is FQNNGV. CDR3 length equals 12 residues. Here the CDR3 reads CASSSQTGVAFF. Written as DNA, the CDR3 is TGTGCCAGCAGCTCACAGACAGGGGTAGCTTTCTTT.